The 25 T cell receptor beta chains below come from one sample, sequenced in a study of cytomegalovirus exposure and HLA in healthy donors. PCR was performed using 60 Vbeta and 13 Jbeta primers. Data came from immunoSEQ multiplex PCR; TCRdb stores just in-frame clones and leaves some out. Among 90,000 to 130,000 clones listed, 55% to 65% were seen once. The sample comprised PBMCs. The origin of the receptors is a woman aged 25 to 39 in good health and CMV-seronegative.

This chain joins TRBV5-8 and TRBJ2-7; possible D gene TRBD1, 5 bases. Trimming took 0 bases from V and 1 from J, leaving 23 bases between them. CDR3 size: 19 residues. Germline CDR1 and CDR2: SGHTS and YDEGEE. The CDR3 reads CASSLGGPAGLGISYEQYF. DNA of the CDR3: TGTGCCAGCAGCTTGGGGGGCCCTGCAGGGCTCGGCATATCCTACGAGCAGTACTTC.

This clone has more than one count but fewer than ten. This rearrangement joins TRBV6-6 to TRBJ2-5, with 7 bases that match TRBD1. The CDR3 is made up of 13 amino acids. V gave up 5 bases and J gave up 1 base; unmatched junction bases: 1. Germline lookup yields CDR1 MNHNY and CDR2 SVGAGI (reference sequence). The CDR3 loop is CASSRDSQETQYF. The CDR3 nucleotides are TGTGCCAGCAGTCGGGACAGCCAAGAGACCCAGTACTTC.

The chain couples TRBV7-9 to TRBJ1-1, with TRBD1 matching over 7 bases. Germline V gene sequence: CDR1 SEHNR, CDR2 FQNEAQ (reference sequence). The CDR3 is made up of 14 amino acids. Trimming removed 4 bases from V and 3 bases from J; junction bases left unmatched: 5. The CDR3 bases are TGTGCCAGCAGCTCGACAGGGCCCCACACTGAAGCTTTCTTT. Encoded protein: CASSSTGPHTEAFF.

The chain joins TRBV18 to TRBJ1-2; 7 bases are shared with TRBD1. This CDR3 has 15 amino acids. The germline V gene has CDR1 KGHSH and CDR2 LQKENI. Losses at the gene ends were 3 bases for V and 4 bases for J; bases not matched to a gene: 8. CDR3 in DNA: TGTGCCAGCTCACCGAAGGGGGCGAATGTCTATGGCTACACCTTC. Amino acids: CASSPKGANVYGYTF.

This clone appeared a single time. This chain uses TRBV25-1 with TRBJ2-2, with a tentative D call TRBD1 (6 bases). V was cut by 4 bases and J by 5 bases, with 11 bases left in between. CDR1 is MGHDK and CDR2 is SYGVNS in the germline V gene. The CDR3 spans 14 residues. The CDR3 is CASSVPGETGELFF. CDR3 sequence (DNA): TGTGCCAGCAGTGTTCCAGGGGAAACCGGGGAGCTGTTTTTT.

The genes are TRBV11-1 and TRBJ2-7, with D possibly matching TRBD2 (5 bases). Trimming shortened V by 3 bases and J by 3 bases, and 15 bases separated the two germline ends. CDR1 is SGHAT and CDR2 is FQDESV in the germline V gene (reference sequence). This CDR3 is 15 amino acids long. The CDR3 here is CASSFSIGVGYEQYF. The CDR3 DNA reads TGTGCCAGCAGCTTCAGCATCGGGGTCGGCTACGAGCAGTACTTC. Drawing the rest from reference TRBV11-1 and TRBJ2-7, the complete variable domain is EAEVAQSPRYKITEKSQAVAFWCDPISGHATLYWYRQILGQGPELLVQFQDESVVDDSQLPKDRFSAERLKGVDSTLKIQPAELGDSAMYLCASSFSIGVGYEQYFGPGTRLTVT.

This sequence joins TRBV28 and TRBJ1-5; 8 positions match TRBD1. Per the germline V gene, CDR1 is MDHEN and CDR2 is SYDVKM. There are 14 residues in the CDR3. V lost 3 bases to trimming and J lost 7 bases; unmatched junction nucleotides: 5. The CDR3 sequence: CASSFLDRAQPQHF. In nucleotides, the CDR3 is TGTGCCAGCAGTTTCCTGGACAGGGCCCAGCCCCAGCATTTT.

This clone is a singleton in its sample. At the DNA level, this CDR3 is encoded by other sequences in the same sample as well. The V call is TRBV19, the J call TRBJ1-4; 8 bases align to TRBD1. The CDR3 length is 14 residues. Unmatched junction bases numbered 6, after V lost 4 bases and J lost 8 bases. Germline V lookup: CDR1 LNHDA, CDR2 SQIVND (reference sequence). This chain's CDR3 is CASSTQGVREKLFF. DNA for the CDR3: TGTGCCAGTAGTACACAGGGGGTACGGGAAAAACTGTTTTTT.

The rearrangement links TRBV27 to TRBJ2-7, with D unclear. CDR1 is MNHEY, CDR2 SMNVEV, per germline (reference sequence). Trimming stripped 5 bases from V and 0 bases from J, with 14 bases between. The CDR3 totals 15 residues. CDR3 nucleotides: TGTGCCAGCAGTCCGTCAGTGGGCCCCTCCTACGAGCAGTACTTC. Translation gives CASSPSVGPSYEQYF.

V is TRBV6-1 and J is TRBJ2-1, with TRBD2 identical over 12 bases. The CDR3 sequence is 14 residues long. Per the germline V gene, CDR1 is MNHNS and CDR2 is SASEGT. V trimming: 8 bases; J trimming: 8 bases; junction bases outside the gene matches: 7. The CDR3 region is CASGLAGGPDEQFF. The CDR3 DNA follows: TGTGCCAGCGGGCTAGCGGGAGGGCCGGATGAGCAGTTCTTC.

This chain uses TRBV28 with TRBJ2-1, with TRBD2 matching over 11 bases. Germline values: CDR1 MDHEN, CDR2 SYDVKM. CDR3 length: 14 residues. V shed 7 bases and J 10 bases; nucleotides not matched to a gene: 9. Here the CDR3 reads CASKVAGGGVEQFF. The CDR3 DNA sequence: TGTGCCAGCAAAGTAGCGGGAGGGGGAGTCGAGCAGTTCTTC.

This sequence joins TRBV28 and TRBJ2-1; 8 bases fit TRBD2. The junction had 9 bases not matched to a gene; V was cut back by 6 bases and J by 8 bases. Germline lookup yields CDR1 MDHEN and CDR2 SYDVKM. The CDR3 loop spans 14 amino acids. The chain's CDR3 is CASSPHGGGDEQFF. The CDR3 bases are TGTGCCAGCAGCCCACACGGGGGGGGCGATGAGCAGTTCTTC.

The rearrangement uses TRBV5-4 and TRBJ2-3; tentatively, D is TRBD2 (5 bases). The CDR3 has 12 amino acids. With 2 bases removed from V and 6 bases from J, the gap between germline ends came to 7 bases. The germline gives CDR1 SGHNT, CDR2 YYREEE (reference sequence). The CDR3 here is CASSLSGDTQYF. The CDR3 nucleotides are TGTGCCAGCAGCTTAAGCGGTGATACGCAGTATTTT.

The CDR3, as DNA: TGTGCCAGCAGCCCGACAGGGAGCTCCTACAATGAGCAGTTCTTC. Its protein is CASSPTGSSYNEQFF. The chain has TRBV9 and TRBJ2-1, with 7 bases matching TRBD1. This CDR3 spans 15 amino acids. CDR1 SGDLS and CDR2 YYNGEE come from the germline V gene. J was trimmed by 0 bases and V by 4 bases; bases with no gene match: 4.

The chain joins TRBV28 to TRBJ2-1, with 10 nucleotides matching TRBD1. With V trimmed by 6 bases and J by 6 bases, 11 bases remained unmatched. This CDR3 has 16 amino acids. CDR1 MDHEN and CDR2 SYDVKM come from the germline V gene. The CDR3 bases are TGTGCCAGCAGCAGAGGGGACAGGGGAAATGCCAATGAGCAGTTCTTC. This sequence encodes CASSRGDRGNANEQFF. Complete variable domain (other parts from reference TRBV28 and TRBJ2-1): DVKVTQSSRYLVKRTGEKVFLECVQDMDHENMFWYRQDPGLGLRLIYFSYDVKMKEKGDIPEGYSVSREKKERFSLILESASTNQTSMYLCASSRGDRGNANEQFFGPGTRLTVL.

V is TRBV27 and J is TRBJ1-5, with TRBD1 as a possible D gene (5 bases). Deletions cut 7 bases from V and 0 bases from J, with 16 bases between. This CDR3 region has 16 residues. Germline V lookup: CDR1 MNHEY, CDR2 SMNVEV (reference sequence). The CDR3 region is CASTQSGHYSNQPQHF. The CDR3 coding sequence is TGTGCCAGCACCCAATCTGGACACTATAGCAATCAGCCCCAGCATTTT.

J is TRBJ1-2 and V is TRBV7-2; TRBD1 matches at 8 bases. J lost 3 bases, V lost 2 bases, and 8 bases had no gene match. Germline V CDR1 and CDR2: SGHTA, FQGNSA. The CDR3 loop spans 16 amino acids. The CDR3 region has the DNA TGTGCCAGCAGCTTAAGTGGCAGGGGGCCTCACTATGGCTACACCTTC. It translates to CASSLSGRGPHYGYTF.

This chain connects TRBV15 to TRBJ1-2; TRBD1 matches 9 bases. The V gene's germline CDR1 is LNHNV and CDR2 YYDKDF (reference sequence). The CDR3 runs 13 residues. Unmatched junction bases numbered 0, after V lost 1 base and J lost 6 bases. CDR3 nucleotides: TGTGCCACCAGCAGAGGACAGGGGGATGGCTACACCTTC. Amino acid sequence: CATSRGQGDGYTF.

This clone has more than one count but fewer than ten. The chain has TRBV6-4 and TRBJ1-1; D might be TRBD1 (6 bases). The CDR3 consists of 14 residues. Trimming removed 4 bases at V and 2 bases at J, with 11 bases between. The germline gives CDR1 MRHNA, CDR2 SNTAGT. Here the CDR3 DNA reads TGTGCCAGCAGTGCGGGGGGCGTTAACACTGAAGCTTTCTTT. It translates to CASSAGGVNTEAFF.

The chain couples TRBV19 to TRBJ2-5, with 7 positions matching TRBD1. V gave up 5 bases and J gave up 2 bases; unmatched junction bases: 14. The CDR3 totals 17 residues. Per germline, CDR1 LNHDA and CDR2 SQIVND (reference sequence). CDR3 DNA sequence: TGTGCCAGTAGTGCGTTACAACAGGGGAGAGGTCAAGAGACCCAGTACTTC. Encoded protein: CASSALQQGRGQETQYF.

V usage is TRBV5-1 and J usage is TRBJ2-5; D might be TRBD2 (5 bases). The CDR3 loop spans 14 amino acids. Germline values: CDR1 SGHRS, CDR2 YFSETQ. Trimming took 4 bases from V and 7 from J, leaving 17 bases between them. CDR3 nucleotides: TGCGCCAGCAGCGGAGCCGGGGTAGGAAGGACCCAGTACTTC. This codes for CASSGAGVGRTQYF.

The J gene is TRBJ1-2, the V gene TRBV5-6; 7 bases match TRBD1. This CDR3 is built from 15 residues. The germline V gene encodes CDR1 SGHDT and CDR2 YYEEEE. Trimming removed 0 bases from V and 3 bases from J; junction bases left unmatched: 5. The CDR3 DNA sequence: TGTGCCAGCAGCTTGGCGCCTCAGGGGGACTATGGCTACACCTTC. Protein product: CASSLAPQGDYGYTF.

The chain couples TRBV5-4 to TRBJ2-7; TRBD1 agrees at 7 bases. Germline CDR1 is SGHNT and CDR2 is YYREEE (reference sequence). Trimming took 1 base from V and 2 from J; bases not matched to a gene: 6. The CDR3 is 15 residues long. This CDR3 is CASSLLGQYTYEQYF. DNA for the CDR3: TGTGCCAGCAGCTTGCTGGGACAGTATACCTACGAGCAGTACTTC.

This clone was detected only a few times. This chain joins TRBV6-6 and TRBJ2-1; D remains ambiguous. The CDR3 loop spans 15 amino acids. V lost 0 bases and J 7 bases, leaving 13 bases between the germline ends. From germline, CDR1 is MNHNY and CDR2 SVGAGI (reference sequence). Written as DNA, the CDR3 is TGTGCCAGCAGTTACTCAGTCGGTAACTTTAATGAGCAGTTCTTC. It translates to CASSYSVGNFNEQFF.

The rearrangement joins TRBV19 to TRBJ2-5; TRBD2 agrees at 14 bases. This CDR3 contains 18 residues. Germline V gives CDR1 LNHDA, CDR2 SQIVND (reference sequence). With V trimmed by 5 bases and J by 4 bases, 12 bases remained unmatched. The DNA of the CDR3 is TGTGCCAGTAGTCCGAGACTAGCGGGAGGGCCTCGTCGAGAGACCCAGTACTTC. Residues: CASSPRLAGGPRRETQYF.